The 20 T cell receptor beta chains below all came from one sample that was sequenced in a study of cytomegalovirus exposure and HLA in healthy donors. With 60 Vbeta and 13 Jbeta primers, the PCR was carried out. Profiled with immunoSEQ multiplex PCR; TCRdb holds only in-frame clones, not every one. The sample yields 60,000 to 85,000 clones, about 76% seen once. The source material was PBMCs. These receptors were collected from a male donor in good health and CMV-seropositive.

V and J are TRBV19 and TRBJ2-5; a possible D gene is TRBD2 (6 bases). V lost 4 bases and J 5 bases, leaving 17 bases between the germline ends. The CDR3 sequence is 15 residues long. The germline gives CDR1 LNHDA, CDR2 SQIVND (reference sequence). CDR3 sequence reads: CASSTGRRARETQYF. In nucleotides, the CDR3 is TGTGCCAGTAGTACGGGCCGGAGGGCCCGGGAGACCCAGTACTTC.

The DNA for the CDR3 is TGTGCCAGCAGCTTGGGACAGGGGGTTGGGAATGAGCAGTTCTTC. Translated: CASSLGQGVGNEQFF. This chain links TRBV5-4 with TRBJ2-1, with 9 bases fitting TRBD1. Germline-derived CDR1 and CDR2 are SGHNT and YYREEE (reference sequence). V shed 0 bases, J shed 7 bases, and the junction held 5 bases outside the gene matches. This CDR3 is 15 amino acids long.

A single count supports this clone. The gene calls are TRBV5-8 and TRBJ2-7, with 7 bases lining up with TRBD1. J lost 0 bases, V lost 5 bases, and 8 bases had no gene match. This CDR3 is 15 amino acids long. Germline CDR1 and CDR2: SGHTS and YDEGEE. In DNA form, the CDR3 reads TGTGCCAGCAGACCCGGGACAGTTAGCTCCTACGAGCAGTACTTC. It yields the protein CASRPGTVSSYEQYF.

The chain couples TRBV14 to TRBJ2-7, with D maybe TRBD2 (6 bases). Germline V gene sequence: CDR1 SGHDN, CDR2 FVKESK. The V gene lost 1 base and the J gene lost 7 bases, with 14 bases spanning the gap. CDR3 length: 14 amino acids. DNA for the CDR3: TGTGCCAGCAGCCAAGTGGTGAAAGGGAGGGAGCAGTACTTC. This codes for CASSQVVKGREQYF.

The V gene is TRBV18, the J gene TRBJ2-2; 11 bases match TRBD1. This CDR3 comprises 15 residues. CDR1 KGHSH and CDR2 LQKENI come from the germline V gene. Unmatched junction bases numbered 6, after V lost 8 bases and J lost 4 bases. The CDR3 coding sequence is TGTGCCAGCACCACCGGGACAGGGGGCACCGGGGAGCTGTTTTTT. Protein product: CASTTGTGGTGELFF.

The table lists this clone with a count of one. The CDR3 sequence: CAWSAGTRNSPLHF. CDR3 nucleotide sequence: TGTGCCTGGAGTGCTGGGACTAGGAATTCACCCCTCCACTTT. V usage is TRBV30 and J usage is TRBJ1-6, with D maybe TRBD1 (5 bases). V lost 1 base and J 7 bases, leaving 11 bases between the germline ends. CDR1 is GTSNPN, CDR2 SVGIG, per germline (reference sequence). This CDR3 has 14 amino acids.

The chain recombines TRBV18 with TRBJ1-5; 7 bases align to TRBD1. This CDR3 is built from 15 residues. V shed 3 bases, J shed 6 bases, and the junction held 8 bases outside the gene matches. The germline CDR1 and CDR2 sequences are KGHSH and LQKENI. CDR3 bases: TGTGCCAGCTCACCCAGACAGGGAAGGATTCAGCCCCAGCATTTT. Its protein is CASSPRQGRIQPQHF. Combining the CDR3 with reference TRBV18 and TRBJ1-5 gives the whole variable domain NAGVMQNPRHLVRRRGQEARLRCSPMKGHSHVYWYRQLPEEGLKFMVYLQKENIIDESGMPKERFSAEFPKEGPSILRIQQVVRGDSAAYFCASSPRQGRIQPQHFGDGTRLSIL.

The chain combines TRBV30 with TRBJ1-5, with TRBD1 matching over 7 bases. The CDR3 sequence is 15 residues long. V dropped 2 bases and J dropped 2; count of bases not matched to a gene: 6. Germline-derived CDR1 and CDR2 are GTSNPN and SVGIG (reference sequence). The CDR3, as DNA: TGTGCCTGGAGTACCCAGGGACAGCGCAATCAGCCCCAGCATTTT. This sequence encodes CAWSTQGQRNQPQHF. The whole variable domain, remainder taken from reference TRBV30 and TRBJ1-5, is SQTIHQWPATLVQPVGSPLSLECTVEGTSNPNLYWYRQAAGRGLQLLFYSVGIGQISSEVPQNLSASRPQDRQFILSSKKLLLSDSGFYLCAWSTQGQRNQPQHFGDGTRLSIL.

The rearrangement joins TRBV9 to TRBJ2-7; a weak D match, TRBD1 (6 bases). The CDR3 is made up of 15 amino acids. Trimming shortened V by 2 bases and J by 3 bases, and 15 bases separated the two germline ends. The germline V gene encodes CDR1 SGDLS and CDR2 YYNGEE. CDR3 sequence: CASSVGQGSYYEQYF. CDR3 sequence (DNA): TGTGCCAGCAGCGTTGGGCAGGGGTCCTACTACGAGCAGTACTTC.

CDR3 protein: CASSPQGYYGYTF. The CDR3 DNA sequence: TGTGCCAGCAGCCCACAGGGGTACTATGGCTACACCTTC. The chain recombines TRBV5-4 with TRBJ1-2, with 7 bases aligning to TRBD1. The CDR3 covers 13 residues. V lost 4 bases and J lost 3; bases outside the gene matches: 3. CDR1 is SGHNT, CDR2 YYREEE, per germline (reference sequence).

The chain joins TRBV27 to TRBJ1-5; a weak D match, TRBD1 (5 bases). Trimming took off 2 bases at V and 6 bases at J, with 14 bases between the two ends. The CDR3 is 15 amino acids. Germline assignment: CDR1 MNHEY and CDR2 SMNVEV (reference sequence). CDR3 sequence (DNA): TGTGCCAGCAGTTTAGGGCAGGGAGGGAGTCAGCCCCAGCATTTT. Translated: CASSLGQGGSQPQHF.

This sequence joins TRBV5-5 and TRBJ2-5, with 7 bases identical to TRBD2. In germline, CDR1 is SGHKS, CDR2 YYEKEE (reference sequence). J lost 2 bases, V lost 0 bases, and 4 bases had no gene match. This CDR3 contains 15 residues. CDR3 sequence: CASSLVPSGQETQYF. CDR3 bases: TGTGCCAGCAGCTTGGTCCCTAGCGGACAAGAGACCCAGTACTTC. The whole variable domain, remainder taken from reference TRBV5-5 and TRBJ2-5, is DAGVTQSPTHLIKTRGQQVTLRCSPISGHKSVSWYQQVLGQGPQFIFQYYEKEERGRGNFPDRFSARQFPNYSSELNVNALLLGDSALYLCASSLVPSGQETQYFGPGTRLLVL.

The gene calls are TRBV6-1 and TRBJ1-1, with D unclear. Trimming shortened V by 1 base and J by 9 bases, and 12 bases separated the two germline ends. The germline gives CDR1 MNHNS, CDR2 SASEGT. This CDR3 is 13 amino acids long. CDR3 residues: CASSEGGAGKAFF. CDR3 bases: TGTGCCAGCAGTGAAGGTGGCGCGGGTAAAGCTTTCTTT.

The J gene is TRBJ1-3, the V gene TRBV6-5; a weak D match, TRBD1 (5 bases). The CDR3 runs 15 residues. V gave up 5 bases and J gave up 4 bases, with 15 bases separating them. The germline V gene has CDR1 MNHEY and CDR2 SVGAGI. CDR3 DNA: TGTGCCAGCAGTGGGAGGGGACGATCAGGAAACACCATATATTTT. Its protein product is CASSGRGRSGNTIYF.

Details on this clone: Mismatch with germline at one junction end may stem from a read error. V gene TRBV7-9 combines with J gene TRBJ2-7, with D maybe TRBD2 (6 bases). The CDR3 loop spans 12 amino acids. Germline CDR1 is SEHNR and CDR2 is FQNEAQ (reference sequence). This chain's CDR3 is CSSSYPGAEQYF. The CDR3 DNA follows: TGTTCCAGCAGCTACCCGGGAGCTGAGCAGTACTTC.

The chain couples TRBV27 to TRBJ2-7; 7 bases fit TRBD1. Germline V gene sequence: CDR1 MNHEY, CDR2 SMNVEV (reference sequence). The CDR3 has 15 amino acids. The ends lost 10 bases at V and 0 bases at J; junction bases unmatched: 12. CDR3 DNA: TGTGCCACCGGACAGGTACCGATCAACTCCTACGAGCAGTACTTC. The encoded protein is CATGQVPINSYEQYF.

This chain links TRBV28 with TRBJ1-2, with a tentative D call TRBD1 (6 bases). V lost 4 bases and J 1 base, leaving 7 bases between the germline ends. CDR1 and CDR2 (germline): MDHEN, SYDVKM. CDR3 length: 13 amino acids. The chain's CDR3 is CASSSGVNYGYTF. CDR3 nucleotides: TGTGCCAGCAGTTCAGGGGTTAACTATGGCTACACCTTC.

This chain joins TRBV27 and TRBJ1-4; TRBD1 matches at 7 bases. V dropped 7 bases and J dropped 8; count of bases not matched to a gene: 10. This CDR3 has 14 residues. Germline V gene sequence: CDR1 MNHEY, CDR2 SMNVEV (reference sequence). The CDR3 here is CASMSITTGEKLFF. As DNA, the CDR3 is TGTGCCAGCATGTCCATAACGACAGGGGAAAAACTGTTTTTT.

The rearrangement joins TRBV27 to TRBJ1-1; 10 bases are shared with TRBD1. V lost 3 bases, J lost 0 bases, and 1 base stayed unmatched. Germline V gene sequence: CDR1 MNHEY, CDR2 SMNVEV (reference sequence). This CDR3 is 15 amino acids long. CDR3 sequence: CASSFGTGVNTEAFF. The CDR3 DNA reads as TGTGCCAGCAGTTTCGGGACAGGGGTGAACACTGAAGCTTTCTTT.

The chain uses TRBV13 and TRBJ2-1; D perhaps matches TRBD1 (6 bases). The length of the CDR3 is 15 residues. Looked up from germline, CDR1 is PRHDT and CDR2 is FYEKMQ (reference sequence). V lost 0 bases, J lost 9 bases, and 15 bases lay in between. CDR3 nucleotides: TGTGCCAGCAGCTTAGGGGGGGCCGGGGATTGTGAGCAGTTCTTC. This sequence encodes CASSLGGAGDCEQFF.